These 30 T cell receptor beta chains were all obtained from the same sample, sequenced in a study of blood T cells in healthy people across ages. Using a J-beta primer mix together with a sample-barcoded 5' primer, a second PCR was run for 7 to 11 cycles. A single record per CDR3 protein comes from TCRdb applying MiXCR to the 5' RACE reads. The data hold about 1.1 million distinct CDR3 sequences, with less than 45% observed a single time. The specimen was blood. These receptor sequences come from a man aged 18 to 30 in good health.

Written as DNA, the CDR3 is TGTGCCAGCAGCCCTCGAACTGAGCAGTTCTTC. Protein: CASSPRTEQFF. The gene calls are TRBV9 and TRBJ2-1, with D uncertain. The CDR3 sequence is 11 residues long. Germline-derived CDR1 and CDR2 are SGDLS and YYNGEE. Trimming stripped 4 bases from V and 9 bases from J, with 8 bases between.

A few counts support this clonotype. The chain employs TRBV20-1 and TRBJ1-1; 7 nucleotides match TRBD1. Trimming removed 6 bases from V and 1 base from J; junction bases left unmatched: 8. CDR3 length equals 14 residues. Germline V gene lookup returns CDR1 DFQATT and CDR2 SNEGSKA (reference sequence). The CDR3 nucleotides are TGCAGTGCAACAGGGGCGGCTCGGAACACTGAAGCTTTCTTT. Residues: CSATGAARNTEAFF.

The chain carries TRBV14 and TRBJ1-4; D is possibly TRBD1 (5 bases). Per the germline V gene, CDR1 is SGHDN and CDR2 is FVKESK. The CDR3 length is 15 residues. The V gene lost 4 bases and the J gene lost 4 bases, with 13 bases spanning the gap. The CDR3 sequence: CASSPADIDNEKLFF. The CDR3 coding sequence is TGTGCCAGCAGCCCCGCGGACATCGATAATGAAAAACTGTTTTTT.

CDR3 protein: CASSFSRGTDTQYF. In DNA form, the CDR3 reads TGTGCCAGCAGTTTCAGCAGGGGCACAGATACGCAGTATTTT. The V and J genes are TRBV12-3 or TRBV12-4 and TRBJ2-3; D is possibly TRBD1 (5 bases). Trimming stripped 3 bases from V and 1 base from J, with 8 bases between. The CDR3 contains 14 residues.

This chain links TRBV6-2 or TRBV6-3 with TRBJ1-2; no reliable D call. The germline V gene has CDR1 MNHEY and CDR2 SVGEGT. With 4 bases removed from V and 4 bases from J, the gap between germline ends came to 10 bases. This CDR3 contains 13 residues. The CDR3 sequence: CASSWERIYGYTF. CDR3 bases: TGTGCCAGCAGTTGGGAGAGGATCTATGGCTACACCTTC.

V usage is TRBV6-5 and J usage is TRBJ1-1; 8 positions match TRBD1. CDR1 and CDR2 (germline): MNHEY, SVGAGI. With 6 bases clipped from V and 3 bases from J, the junction kept 6 bases outside the gene matches. The CDR3 totals 14 residues. As DNA, the CDR3 is TGTGCCAGCAGATCCGACAGGGGTGACACTGAAGCTTTCTTT. It codes for CASRSDRGDTEAFF.

In its sample, this clonotype was seen a few times. The chain links TRBV4-2 to TRBJ2-1; 9 bases align to TRBD2. CDR1 is LGHNA and CDR2 is YNFKEQ in the germline V gene. Losses at the gene ends were 0 bases for V and 6 bases for J; bases not matched to a gene: 6. The CDR3 is 16 amino acids. CDR3 sequence reads: CASSQEAGGFANEQFF. Here the CDR3 DNA reads TGTGCCAGCAGCCAAGAGGCGGGGGGGTTCGCCAATGAGCAGTTCTTC.

The CDR3 loop reads CASSPNLKSNEQFF. In nucleotides, the CDR3 is TGTGCCAGCAGCCCAAACCTTAAGAGCAATGAGCAGTTCTTC. The V and J genes are TRBV27 and TRBJ2-1; D not certain. V was cut by 6 bases and J by 6 bases, with 15 bases left in between. This CDR3 has 14 amino acids. Germline V lookup: CDR1 MNHEY, CDR2 SMNVEV (reference sequence).

This clonotype occurred a few times. The chain links TRBV14 to TRBJ1-1, with D possibly matching TRBD1 (6 bases). The length of the CDR3 is 18 residues. The V end was cut by 0 bases, the J end by 5 bases, with 22 bases between. Germline V lookup: CDR1 SGHDN, CDR2 FVKESK. The CDR3 reads CASSQDRRRDTSRTEAFF. In nucleotides, the CDR3 is TGTGCCAGCAGCCAAGATAGAAGAAGGGACACCTCAAGGACTGAAGCTTTCTTT.

The J gene is TRBJ2-4, the V gene TRBV12-3 or TRBV12-4; D is uncertain. Near its end, the DNA agrees better with TRBJ2-7, so the J call may be wrong. The CDR3 runs 13 residues. CDR3 nucleotide sequence: TGTGCCAGCAGTTTGCTGGCAGATTACGAGCAGTACTTC. It yields the protein CASSLLADYEQYF.

This clonotype came up a few times. This rearrangement joins TRBV7-9 to TRBJ2-3; the D is unclear. Between the trimmed V and J ends, which lost 5 bases and 6 bases, there was a span of 9 bases. This CDR3 has 12 residues. The germline V gene has CDR1 SEHNR and CDR2 FQNEAQ (reference sequence). The CDR3 bases are TGTGCCAGCAGCCACACTCCCGATACGCAGTATTTT. It codes for CASSHTPDTQYF.

The chain carries TRBV9 and TRBJ2-3; 8 positions agree with TRBD1. The germline gives CDR1 SGDLS, CDR2 YYNGEE. The CDR3 has 14 amino acids. The ends lost 2 bases at V and 4 bases at J; junction bases unmatched: 3. The DNA for the CDR3 is TGTGCCAGCAGCGTGGCGACAGGGGCAGATACGCAGTATTTT. Translation: CASSVATGADTQYF.

V gene TRBV27 combines with J gene TRBJ2-7, with 13 bases fitting TRBD2. Germline trimming cut 3 bases from V and 7 bases from J; bases unmatched to any gene: 12. Germline CDR1 reads MNHEY; CDR2 reads SMNVEV (reference sequence). The CDR3 totals 17 residues. The CDR3 nucleotides are TGTGCCAGCAGTTTCCGACTAGCGGGGGGAAACCTCAATGAGCAGTACTTC. Its protein product is CASSFRLAGGNLNEQYF.

This rearrangement joins TRBV9 to TRBJ2-1; TRBD1 or TRBD2 may be the D gene (6 bases each). This CDR3 has 14 amino acids. Per the germline V gene, CDR1 is SGDLS and CDR2 is YYNGEE. V was cut by 3 bases and J by 7 bases, with 14 bases left in between. The CDR3 nucleotides read TGTGCCAGCAGCGCGGGGGCACTGTCAAATGAGCAGTTCTTC. Protein: CASSAGALSNEQFF.

The chain uses TRBV29-1 and TRBJ2-1; tentative D call: TRBD1 (5 bases). The germline gives CDR1 SQVTM, CDR2 ANQGSEA. V was cut by 3 bases and J by 8 bases, with 20 bases left in between. CDR3 length: 15 residues. CDR3 coding DNA: TGCAGCGTTGACCCGAAAAGGGGTAAGGTGTATGAGCAGTTCTTC. Encoded protein: CSVDPKRGKVYEQFF.

This clonotype was observed a handful of times. This chain's CDR3 is CAWSVGDTYGYTF. CDR3 sequence (DNA): TGTGCCTGGAGTGTAGGGGATACCTATGGCTACACCTTC. The chain combines TRBV30 with TRBJ1-2; D may be TRBD1 (5 bases). V lost 0 bases to trimming and J lost 4 bases, with 9 bases between them. This CDR3 is built from 13 residues. Germline CDR1 GTSNPN, CDR2 SVGIG (reference sequence).

CDR3 DNA: TGTGCCAGCAGTTACGGGTCCACCGGCAATGAGCAGTTCTTC. This translates into CASSYGSTGNEQFF. This chain connects TRBV6-6 to TRBJ2-1; D remains ambiguous. The germline V gene has CDR1 MNHNY and CDR2 SVGAGI (reference sequence). The CDR3 runs to 14 residues. V shed 2 bases and J shed 6 bases, with 11 bases lying between them.

Regarding this clonotype: A read error may be the cause here, since a much bigger clone is one base away. The chain joins TRBV7-9 to TRBJ1-1; 7 bases align to TRBD1. Germline CDR1 SEHNR, CDR2 FQNEAQ (reference sequence). The CDR3 length is 15 residues. The chain's CDR3 is CASSSRQGPNTEALF. CDR3 nucleotide sequence: TGTGCCAGCAGCTCCCGACAGGGTCCTAACACTGAAGCTTTATTT.

J is TRBJ2-7 and V is TRBV6-6; TRBD1 is a possible D gene (6 bases). The CDR3 runs to 15 residues. Trimming removed 5 bases at V and 3 bases at J, with 17 bases between. Per germline, CDR1 MNHNY and CDR2 SVGAGI (reference sequence). The CDR3 nucleotides are TGTGCCAGCAGTCAGAGGACAGTAAGATTCTACGAGCAGTACTTC. It yields the protein CASSQRTVRFYEQYF.

This clonotype was seen a handful of times. The CDR3 protein is CSVYRGETQYF. The DNA of the CDR3 is TGCAGCGTCTACAGGGGAGAGACCCAGTACTTC. V is TRBV29-1 and J is TRBJ2-5; 7 bases are a match to TRBD1. There are 11 residues in the CDR3. Per germline, CDR1 SQVTM and CDR2 ANQGSEA. V gave up 6 bases and J gave up 4 bases; unmatched junction bases: 2.

This clonotype has more than one count but fewer than ten. The chain links TRBV6-2 or TRBV6-3 to TRBJ2-2; 8 bases agree with TRBD1. Trimming cost V 6 bases and J 5 bases; bases outside gene matches: 8. This CDR3 has 15 residues. Germline CDR1 and CDR2: MNHEY and SVGEGT. This chain's CDR3 is CASSTRQGLTGELFF. CDR3 DNA: TGTGCCAGCAGCACCCGACAGGGGCTAACCGGGGAGCTGTTTTTT.

As for this clonotype: Since a much larger clone is just one base distant, this may be a read error. The chain recombines TRBV29-1 with TRBJ2-1; 9 nucleotides agree with TRBD1. Near its end, the DNA agrees better with TRBJ2-7, so the J call may be wrong. Germline V lookup: CDR1 SQVTM, CDR2 ANQGSEA. The CDR3 is 15 amino acids. The CDR3 sequence is CSAGSGTGFYNEQYF. CDR3 in DNA: TGCAGCGCTGGCAGCGGGACAGGGTTCTACAATGAGCAGTACTTC.

This clonotype was seen at least ten times. The chain couples TRBV10-3 to TRBJ1-2; no reliable D call. The CDR3 runs 15 residues. V gave up 0 bases and J gave up 5 bases, with 13 bases separating them. From germline, CDR1 is ENHRY and CDR2 SYGVKD. The CDR3 DNA follows: TGTGCCATCAGTGAGTCGTGGGGTTCCCAGTATGGCTACACCTTC. Its translation: CAISESWGSQYGYTF.

This clonotype was counted only a few times. The chain employs TRBV7-9 and TRBJ2-3; 7 bases are a match to TRBD1. The length of the CDR3 is 16 residues. Germline V gene sequence: CDR1 SEHNR, CDR2 FQNEAQ (reference sequence). After removal of 0 bases from V and 4 bases from J, the junction contained 7 bases not matched to a gene. DNA of the CDR3: TGTGCCAGCAGCTTAGCTGGAGGACAGGCTTCAGATACGCAGTATTTT. It translates to CASSLAGGQASDTQYF. Supplemented by reference TRBV7-9 and TRBJ2-3, the full variable domain reads DTGVSQNPRHKITKRGQNVTFRCDPISEHNRLYWYRQTLGQGPEFLTYFQNEAQLEKSRLLSDRFSAERPKGSFSTLEIQRTEQGDSAMYLCASSLAGGQASDTQYFGPGTRLTVL.

This clonotype has more than one count but fewer than ten. This chain joins TRBV28 and TRBJ2-3; tentatively, D is TRBD2 (5 bases). The CDR3 is 16 amino acids. Trimming removed 3 bases from V and 0 bases from J, with 13 bases in between. Germline CDR1 MDHEN, CDR2 SYDVKM. For the CDR3, the DNA is TGTGCCAGCAGTTTCGGGGTTTCTTCTAGCACAGATACGCAGTATTTT. Protein product: CASSFGVSSSTDTQYF.

V is TRBV5-1 and J is TRBJ1-4, with 10 nucleotides matching TRBD1. With V trimmed by 4 bases and J by 0 bases, 6 bases remained unmatched. CDR3 length equals 17 residues. In germline, CDR1 is SGHRS, CDR2 YFSETQ. CDR3: CASSDGQGDATNEKLFF. CDR3 bases: TGCGCCAGCAGCGATGGACAGGGGGATGCAACTAATGAAAAACTGTTTTTT.

This rearrangement joins TRBV4-2 to TRBJ2-1; the match to TRBD1 covers 7 bases. The CDR3 length is 16 residues. Trimming cost V 0 bases and J 2 bases; bases outside gene matches: 4. The V gene's germline CDR1 is LGHNA and CDR2 YNFKEQ. Here the CDR3 DNA reads TGTGCCAGCAGCCAAGATTTCCAGGGGGCCTACAATGAGCAGTTCTTC. As protein: CASSQDFQGAYNEQFF.

This chain connects TRBV6-6 to TRBJ1-4; 9 bases agree with TRBD1. The V segment lost 1 base and the J segment 8 bases; nucleotides outside the gene matches: 5. Germline V gives CDR1 MNHNY, CDR2 SVGAGI (reference sequence). This CDR3 is 15 amino acids long. The CDR3 loop is CASSYLQGAGEKLFF. CDR3 nucleotides: TGTGCCAGCAGTTACTTACAGGGGGCAGGGGAAAAACTGTTTTTT.

The chain recombines TRBV6-5 with TRBJ2-1; TRBD2 aligns across 14 bases. V lost 5 bases, J lost 8 bases, and 5 bases stayed unmatched. Germline CDR1 is MNHEY and CDR2 is SVGAGI. The CDR3 is 15 amino acids. CDR3 protein: CASSRLAGGPDEQFF. The CDR3 DNA follows: TGTGCCAGCAGTCGACTAGCGGGGGGGCCGGATGAGCAGTTCTTC.

The gene calls are TRBV4-2 and TRBJ2-1; no clear D gene. V gave up 0 bases and J gave up 8 bases, with 11 bases separating them. The germline CDR1 and CDR2 sequences are LGHNA and YNFKEQ. This CDR3 has 14 residues. CDR3 nucleotides: TGTGCCAGCAGCCAAGAAACTTTGAGTGATGAGCAGTTCTTC. Encoded protein: CASSQETLSDEQFF.